This T cell receptor (beta chain) was found in a study of T cell responses to AZD1222 COVID-19 vaccine. The table came from immunoSEQ multiplex PCR; TCRdb's copy has only in-frame clones and leaves some out. In the table there are about 84,000 clones, around nine tenths of which are singletons. Doses given second, at about 4 or about 12 weeks, were pooled. Germline V gene lookup returns CDR1 LNHDA and CDR2 SQIVND (reference sequence). The CDR3 consists of 15 residues. Trimming shortened V by 7 bases and J by 5 bases, and 18 bases separated the two germline ends. The table lists this clone with a few counts. Its specificity is unknown. The study, taken as a whole, reports: Repertoire collection took place solely once the T cell response had peaked. Donors, mostly white British, included more females; clonal diversity was possibly underestimated. Reports indicate that nearly half of spike-specific TCRs are directed at unmutated variant regions.

V is TRBV19 and J is TRBJ1-5; TRBD1 might be the D (6 bases). The TCR originated in an adult who received the AZD1222 COVID-19 vaccine. Sequenced here: peripheral blood, sampled 28 days after the second AZD1222 dose. CDR3 residues: CASTALWGGDQPQHF. For the CDR3, the DNA is TGTGCCAGTACTGCTTTATGGGGGGGCGATCAGCCCCAGCATTTT. Looking up the rest from reference TRBV19 and TRBJ1-5 gives the full variable domain: DGGITQSPKYLFRKEGQNVTLSCEQNLNHDAMYWYRQDPGQGLRLIYYSQIVNDFQKGDIAEGYSVSREKKESFPLTVTSAQKNPTAFYLCASTALWGGDQPQHFGDGTRLSIL.